A selection of T cell receptor beta chains follows, all from one sample in a study of shared T cell receptors in the human thymus. Assay used: immunoSEQ multiplex PCR; TCRdb lists only in-frame clones, some missing. The table shows 600,000 to 900,000 clones, with 70% to 90% occurring only once. The same sample was also studied in work on human thymus T cells.

Sequenced: thymocytes. Source of these receptors: a girl under three years old with a congenital heart defect. Both conserved end residues are part of each CDR3. A D gene is named only where the DNA matches it firmly.

D: TRBD1
V: TRBV13
CDR3: CASSLGRGTGGTEAFF

D: TRBD1
V: TRBV6-1
CDR3: CASSKDPGQGAYEQYF

D: NA
V: TRBV9
CDR3: CASSPWEGLGASGNTIYF

D: NA
V: TRBV19
CDR3: CASNPRGIYSNQPQHF

D: NA
V: TRBV5-5
CDR3: CASSFGAANSGANVLTF

D: NA
V: TRBV4-3
CDR3: CASSQERGGTVSYNEQFF

D: NA
V: TRBV27
CDR3: CATVSGLGYTF

D: TRBD1
V: TRBV28
CDR3: CASSYLDREDQPQHF

D: NA
V: TRBV19
CDR3: CASSRRRNEKLFF

D: TRBD1
V: TRBV7-3
CDR3: CASSLRQGVNTEAFF

D: TRBD1
V: TRBV4-3
CDR3: CASSQDRSPRDRRSNYGYTF

D: NA
V: TRBV5-1
CDR3: CASRTEFDSLYTF

D: NA
V: TRBV10-3
CDR3: CAISSQYNEQFF

D: TRBD1
V: TRBV25-1
CDR3: CASRGPQGAFGETQYF

D: TRBD1
V: TRBV4-1
CDR3: CASSPLRDREKDEQYF

D: NA
V: TRBV10-2
CDR3: CASSESWQGYGYTF

D: TRBD1
V: TRBV5-5
CDR3: CASSLWVQGNEQFF

D: TRBD1
V: TRBV5-1
CDR3: CASSSYPTGLRVIQYF

D: TRBD1
V: TRBV27
CDR3: CASSRHRGSHQNQPQHF

D: NA
V: TRBV9
CDR3: CASSPLLRRTDTQYF

D: NA
V: TRBV6-5
CDR3: CASSYRDNSYEQYF

D: NA
V: TRBV7-6
CDR3: CASSLSDYHYNEQFF

D: NA
V: TRBV28
CDR3: CASSLAGGANYGYTF

D: TRBD1
V: TRBV5-1
CDR3: CASSLEADRGFYEQYF

D: TRBD1
V: TRBV12-5
CDR3: CASGLVLRDRAYNEQFF

D: TRBD1
V: TRBV27
CDR3: CASSLRGQMYNEQFF

D: TRBD1
V: TRBV12-5
CDR3: CASGLMGQERKNTEAFF

D: NA
V: TRBV6-1
CDR3: CASSEPLRGDSGNGYTF

D: NA
V: TRBV7-2
CDR3: CASSLSGGGVTWGGYTF

D: NA
V: TRBV5-1
CDR3: CASAGDTQYF

D: NA
V: TRBV6-5
CDR3: CASSYGPQETQYF

D: TRBD1
V: TRBV4-1
CDR3: CASSQPTRQGPSEEQYF

D: NA
V: TRBV10-2
CDR3: CASSESQGQFYEQYF

D: NA
V: TRBV14
CDR3: CASSQPDSIDEQYF

D: NA
V: TRBV4-1
CDR3: CASTSPKGRVKEGTEAFF

D: TRBD1
V: TRBV11-2
CDR3: CASSEDRVAGYEQYF

D: NA
V: TRBV5-5
CDR3: CASRLDWEETQYF